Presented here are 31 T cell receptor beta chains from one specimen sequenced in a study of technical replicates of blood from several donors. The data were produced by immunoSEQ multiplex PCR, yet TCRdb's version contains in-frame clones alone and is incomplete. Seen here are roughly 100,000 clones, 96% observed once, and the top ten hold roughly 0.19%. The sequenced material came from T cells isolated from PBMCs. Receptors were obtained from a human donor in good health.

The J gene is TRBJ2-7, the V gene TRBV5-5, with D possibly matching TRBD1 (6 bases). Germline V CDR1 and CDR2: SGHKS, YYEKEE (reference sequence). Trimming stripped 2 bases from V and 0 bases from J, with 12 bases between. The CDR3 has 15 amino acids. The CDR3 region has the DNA TGTGCCAGCAGCTTTGCAGGGGACCTCTCCTACGAGCAGTACTTC. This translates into CASSFAGDLSYEQYF. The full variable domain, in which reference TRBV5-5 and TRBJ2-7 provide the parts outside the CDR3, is DAGVTQSPTHLIKTRGQQVTLRCSPISGHKSVSWYQQVLGQGPQFIFQYYEKEERGRGNFPDRFSARQFPNYSSELNVNALLLGDSALYLCASSFAGDLSYEQYFGPGTRLTVT.

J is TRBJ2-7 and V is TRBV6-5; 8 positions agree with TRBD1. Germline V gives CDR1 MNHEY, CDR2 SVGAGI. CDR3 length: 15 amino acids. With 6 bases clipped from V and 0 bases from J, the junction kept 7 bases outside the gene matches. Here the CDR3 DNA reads TGTGCCAGCAGGGCGAACAGGGGGGACTCCTACGAGCAGTACTTC. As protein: CASRANRGDSYEQYF.

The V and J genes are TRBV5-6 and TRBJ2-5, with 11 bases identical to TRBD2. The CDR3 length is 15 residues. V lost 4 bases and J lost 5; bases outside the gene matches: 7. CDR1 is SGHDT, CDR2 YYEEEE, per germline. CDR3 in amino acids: CASSHLAGGWETQYF. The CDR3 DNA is TGTGCCAGCAGCCACCTAGCGGGAGGTTGGGAGACCCAGTACTTC.

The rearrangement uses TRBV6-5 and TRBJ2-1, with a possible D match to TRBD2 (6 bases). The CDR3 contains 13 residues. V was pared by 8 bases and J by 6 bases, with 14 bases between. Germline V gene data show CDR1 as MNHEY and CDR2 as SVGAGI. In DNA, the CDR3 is TGTGCCAGCTCCCTAAGCGGGTTCAATGAGCAGTTCTTC. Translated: CASSLSGFNEQFF.

This chain's CDR3 is CASSQDINNQPQHF. CDR3 bases: TGCGCCAGCAGCCAAGATATAAACAATCAGCCCCAGCATTTT. This chain links TRBV4-1 with TRBJ1-5; D is ambiguous. The CDR3 loop spans 14 amino acids. Germline V gives CDR1 MGHRA, CDR2 YSYEKL. V lost 0 bases and J 3 bases, leaving 6 bases between the germline ends.

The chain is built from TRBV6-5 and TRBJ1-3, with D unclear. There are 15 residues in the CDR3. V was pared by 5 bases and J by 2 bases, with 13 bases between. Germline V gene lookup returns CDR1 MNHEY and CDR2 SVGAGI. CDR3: CASSPGRTPGNTIYF. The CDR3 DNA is TGTGCCAGCAGTCCCGGGAGGACCCCTGGAAACACCATATATTTT.

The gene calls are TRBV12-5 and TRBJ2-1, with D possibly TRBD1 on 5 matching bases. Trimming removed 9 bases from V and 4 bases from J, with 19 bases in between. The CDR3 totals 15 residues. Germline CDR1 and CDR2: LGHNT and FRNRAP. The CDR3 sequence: CARRKIRGSYNEQFF. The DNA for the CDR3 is TGTGCTAGGAGAAAGATAAGGGGTTCGTACAATGAGCAGTTCTTC.

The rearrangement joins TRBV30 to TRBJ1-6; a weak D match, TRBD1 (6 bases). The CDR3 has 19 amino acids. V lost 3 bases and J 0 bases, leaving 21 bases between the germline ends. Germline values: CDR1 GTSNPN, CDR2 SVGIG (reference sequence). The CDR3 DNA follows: TGTGCCTGGAGCCCCGGGACACCTCGAGGGTTCTCCTATAATTCACCCCTCCACTTT. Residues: CAWSPGTPRGFSYNSPLHF.

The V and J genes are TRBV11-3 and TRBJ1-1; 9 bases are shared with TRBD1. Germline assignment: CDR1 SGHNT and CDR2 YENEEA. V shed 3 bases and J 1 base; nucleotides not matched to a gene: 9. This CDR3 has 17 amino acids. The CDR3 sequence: CASSLGDRGNKNTEAFF. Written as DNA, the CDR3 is TGTGCCAGCAGCTTGGGTGACAGGGGGAATAAGAACACTGAAGCTTTCTTT. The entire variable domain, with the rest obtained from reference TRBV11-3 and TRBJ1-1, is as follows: EAGVVQSPRYKIIEKKQPVAFWCNPISGHNTLYWYLQNLGQGPELLIRYENEEAVDDSQLPKDRFSAERLKGVDSTLKIQPAELGDSAVYLCASSLGDRGNKNTEAFFGQGTRLTVV.

CDR3 sequence reads: CASSHVSSYEQYF. The CDR3 DNA reads as TGTGCCAGCAGCCATGTGAGCTCCTACGAGCAGTACTTC. The V gene is TRBV11-3, the J gene TRBJ2-7, with D unresolved. Trimming left V 5 bases short and J 0 bases short, with 8 bases between. Germline CDR1 SGHNT, CDR2 YENEEA. The CDR3 consists of 13 residues.

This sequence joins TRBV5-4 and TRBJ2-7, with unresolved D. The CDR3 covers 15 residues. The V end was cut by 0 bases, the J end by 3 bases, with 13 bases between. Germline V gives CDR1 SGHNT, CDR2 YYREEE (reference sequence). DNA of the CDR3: TGTGCCAGCAGCTTGGAGGTAGCTGCTAACTACGAGCAGTACTTC. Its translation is CASSLEVAANYEQYF.

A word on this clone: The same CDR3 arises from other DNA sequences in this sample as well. This chain's CDR3 is CASLGGSSYNSPLHF. The CDR3 nucleotides read TGTGCCAGCTTGGGAGGTAGCTCCTATAATTCACCCCTCCACTTT. The chain has TRBV2 and TRBJ1-6; D is unclear. Looked up from germline, CDR1 is SNHLY and CDR2 is FYNNEI. The V gene lost 8 bases and the J gene lost 0 bases, with 11 bases spanning the gap. The CDR3 totals 15 residues.

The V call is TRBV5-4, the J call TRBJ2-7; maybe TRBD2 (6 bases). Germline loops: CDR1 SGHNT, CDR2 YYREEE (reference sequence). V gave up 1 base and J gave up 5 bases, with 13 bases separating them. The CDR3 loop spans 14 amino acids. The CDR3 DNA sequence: TGTGCCAGCAGCTTGTATGCAGGGAGGAACGAGCAGTACTTC. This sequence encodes CASSLYAGRNEQYF.

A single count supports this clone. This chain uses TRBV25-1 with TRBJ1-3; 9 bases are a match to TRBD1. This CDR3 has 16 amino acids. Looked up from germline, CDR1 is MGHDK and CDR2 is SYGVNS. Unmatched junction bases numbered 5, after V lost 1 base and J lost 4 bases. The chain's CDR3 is CASSESGQGWGNTIYF. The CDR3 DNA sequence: TGTGCCAGCAGTGAATCGGGACAGGGATGGGGAAACACCATATATTTT.

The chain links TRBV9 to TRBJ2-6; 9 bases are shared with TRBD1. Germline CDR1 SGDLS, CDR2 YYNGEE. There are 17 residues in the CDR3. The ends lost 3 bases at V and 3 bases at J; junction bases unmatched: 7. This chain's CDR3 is CASSGGQGPIGANVLTF. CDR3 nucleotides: TGTGCCAGCAGCGGGGGACAGGGTCCGATTGGGGCCAACGTCCTGACTTTC.

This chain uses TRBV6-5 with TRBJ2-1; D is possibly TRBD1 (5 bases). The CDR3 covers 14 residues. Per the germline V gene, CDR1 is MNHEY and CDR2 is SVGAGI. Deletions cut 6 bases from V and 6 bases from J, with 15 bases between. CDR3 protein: CASSPPQGGNEQFF. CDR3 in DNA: TGTGCCAGCAGCCCCCCTCAGGGTGGCAATGAGCAGTTCTTC.

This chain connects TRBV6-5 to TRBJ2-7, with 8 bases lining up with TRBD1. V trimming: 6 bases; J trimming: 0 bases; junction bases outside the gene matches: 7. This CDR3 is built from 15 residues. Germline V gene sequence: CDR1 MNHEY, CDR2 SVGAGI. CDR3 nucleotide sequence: TGTGCCAGCAGCTGGACAGGGACTTCCTCCTACGAGCAGTACTTC. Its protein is CASSWTGTSSYEQYF.

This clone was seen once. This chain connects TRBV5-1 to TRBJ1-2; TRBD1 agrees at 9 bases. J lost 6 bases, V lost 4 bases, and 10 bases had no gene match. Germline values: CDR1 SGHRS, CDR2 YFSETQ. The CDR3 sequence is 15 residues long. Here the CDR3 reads CASSPTGGVMDGYTF. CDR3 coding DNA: TGCGCCAGCAGCCCAACAGGGGGCGTGATGGATGGCTACACCTTC. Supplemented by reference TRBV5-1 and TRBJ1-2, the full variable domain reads KAGVTQTPRYLIKTRGQQVTLSCSPISGHRSVSWYQQTPGQGLQFLFEYFSETQRNKGNFPGRFSGRQFSNSRSEMNVSTLELGDSALYLCASSPTGGVMDGYTFGSGTRLTVV.

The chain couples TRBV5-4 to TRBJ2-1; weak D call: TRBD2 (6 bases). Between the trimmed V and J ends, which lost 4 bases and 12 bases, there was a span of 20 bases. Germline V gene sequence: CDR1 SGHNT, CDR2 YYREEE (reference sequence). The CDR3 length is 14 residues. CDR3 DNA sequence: TGTGCCAGCAGCCATCCCCCTAGCGATTGGGTGCAGTTCTTC. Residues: CASSHPPSDWVQFF.

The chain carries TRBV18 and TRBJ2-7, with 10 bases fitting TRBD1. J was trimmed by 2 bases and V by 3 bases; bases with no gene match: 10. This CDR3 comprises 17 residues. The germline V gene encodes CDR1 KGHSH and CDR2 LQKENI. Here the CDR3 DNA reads TGTGCCAGCTCACCTTCGCCCGGGACAGGGGCCCCCTACGAGCAGTACTTC. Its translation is CASSPSPGTGAPYEQYF.

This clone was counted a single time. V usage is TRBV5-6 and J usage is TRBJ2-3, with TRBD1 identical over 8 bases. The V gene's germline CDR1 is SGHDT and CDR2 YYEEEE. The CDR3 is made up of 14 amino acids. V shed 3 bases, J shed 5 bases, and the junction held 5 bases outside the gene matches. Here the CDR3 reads CASSWTGTVDTQYF. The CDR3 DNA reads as TGTGCCAGCAGCTGGACAGGGACAGTAGATACGCAGTATTTT.

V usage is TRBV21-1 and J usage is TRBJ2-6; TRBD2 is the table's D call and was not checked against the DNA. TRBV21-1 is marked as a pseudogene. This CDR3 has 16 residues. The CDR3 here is CASPSGAISGANVLTF. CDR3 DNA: TGTGCCAGCCCCAGCGGTGCCATCTCTGGGGCCAACGTCCTGACTTTC.

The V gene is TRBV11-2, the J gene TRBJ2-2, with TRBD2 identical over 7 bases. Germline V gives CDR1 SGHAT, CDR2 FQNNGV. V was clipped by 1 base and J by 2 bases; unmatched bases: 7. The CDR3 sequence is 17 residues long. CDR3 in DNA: TGTGCCAGCAGCTTAGTTGTCGGGGGGATAAACACCGGGGAGCTGTTTTTT. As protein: CASSLVVGGINTGELFF.

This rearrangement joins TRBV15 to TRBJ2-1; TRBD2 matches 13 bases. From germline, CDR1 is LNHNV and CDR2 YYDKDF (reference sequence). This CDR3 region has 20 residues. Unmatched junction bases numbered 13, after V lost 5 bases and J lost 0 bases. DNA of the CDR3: TGTGCCACCAGCGGTCCGACTAGCGGGGGGCCCCTCAGCTCCTACAATGAGCAGTTCTTC. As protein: CATSGPTSGGPLSSYNEQFF.

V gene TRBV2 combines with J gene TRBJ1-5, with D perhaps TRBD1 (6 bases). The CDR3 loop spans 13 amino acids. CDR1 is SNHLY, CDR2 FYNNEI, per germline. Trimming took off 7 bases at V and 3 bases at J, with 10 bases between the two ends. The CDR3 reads CASMPGDNQPQHF. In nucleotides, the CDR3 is TGTGCCAGCATGCCAGGGGACAATCAGCCCCAGCATTTT.

In nucleotides, the CDR3 is TGTGCCAGCAGCGAAGCACCCCACGCCTCCGGCAATCAGCCCCAGCATTTT. Translation: CASSEAPHASGNQPQHF. The chain is built from TRBV9 and TRBJ1-5; no firm D call. The CDR3 length is 17 residues. Trimming took off 3 bases at V and 2 bases at J, with 18 bases between the two ends. Per the germline V gene, CDR1 is SGDLS and CDR2 is YYNGEE.

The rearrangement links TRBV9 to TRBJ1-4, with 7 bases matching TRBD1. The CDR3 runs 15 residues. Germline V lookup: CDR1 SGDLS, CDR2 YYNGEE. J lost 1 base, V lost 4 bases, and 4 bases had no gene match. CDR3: CASSPRQGTNEKLFF. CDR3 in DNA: TGTGCCAGCAGCCCCCGACAGGGAACTAATGAAAAACTGTTTTTT.

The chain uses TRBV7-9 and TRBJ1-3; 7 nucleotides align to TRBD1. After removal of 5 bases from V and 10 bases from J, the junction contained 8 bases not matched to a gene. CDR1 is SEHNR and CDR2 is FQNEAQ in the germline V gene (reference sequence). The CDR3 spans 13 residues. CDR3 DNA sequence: TGTGCCAGCAGCCCAGGACAGGTCGGAACCATATATTTT. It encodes CASSPGQVGTIYF.

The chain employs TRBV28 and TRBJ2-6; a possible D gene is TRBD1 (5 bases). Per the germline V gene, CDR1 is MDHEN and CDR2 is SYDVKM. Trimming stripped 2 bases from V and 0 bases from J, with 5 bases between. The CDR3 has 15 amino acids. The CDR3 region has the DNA TGTGCCAGCAGTTTAGACAGCTCTGGGGCCAACGTCCTGACTTTC. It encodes CASSLDSSGANVLTF.

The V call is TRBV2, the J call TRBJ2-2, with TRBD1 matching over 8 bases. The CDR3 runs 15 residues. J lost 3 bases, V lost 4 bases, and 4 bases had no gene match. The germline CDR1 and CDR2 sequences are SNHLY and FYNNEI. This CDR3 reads CASSGDRLHTGELFF. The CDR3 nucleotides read TGTGCCAGCAGTGGGGACAGGTTGCACACCGGGGAGCTGTTTTTT.

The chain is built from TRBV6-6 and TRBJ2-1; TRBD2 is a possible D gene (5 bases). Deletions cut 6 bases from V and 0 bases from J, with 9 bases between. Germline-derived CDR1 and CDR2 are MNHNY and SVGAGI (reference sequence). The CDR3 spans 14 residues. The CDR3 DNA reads TGTGCCAGCAGCGGGGAACCCTCCTACAATGAGCAGTTCTTC. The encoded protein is CASSGEPSYNEQFF.